This TCR beta chain is from a study of blood T cells in healthy people across ages. Study-level findings and limits: In long-lived donors, naive CD4+ cell counts and diversity exceeded those of aged donors.

A few counts support this clonotype. As yet, its antigen is unknown. A J-beta primer mix and a sample-barcoded 5' primer were used in a second PCR of about 7 to 12 cycles. Every sample returned 2.5 million or more CDR3-containing paired-end reads. TCRdb reanalysed the 5' RACE reads using MiXCR and keeps one entry per CDR3 protein. The repertoire holds fewer than 900,000 distinct CDR3 sequences, with about 36% as singletons. The ends were cut back, 2 bases at V and 3 bases at J, with 14 bases in the middle. CDR1 is SNHLY and CDR2 is FYNNEI in the germline V gene. CDR3 length equals 16 residues. The study drew donors from healthy Caucasian individuals in Russia aged about 6 to 95. No fewer than 6.5 million PBMCs went into each sample.

The specimen was blood. The rearrangement links TRBV2 to TRBJ2-4; D might be TRBD2 (5 bases). The receptor comes from a man aged 18-30 years in good health. CDR3 sequence: CASSELWQEGKNIQYF. The CDR3 DNA follows: TGTGCCAGCAGTGAATTGTGGCAAGAGGGCAAAAACATTCAGTACTTC.